The 10 T cell receptor beta chains presented below share a single source sample, sequenced in a study of technical replicates of blood from a few donors. Only in-frame clones appear in the TCRdb table, and some are missing; sequencing was by immunoSEQ multiplex PCR. The sample carries roughly 80,000 clones, around 89% recorded once. Sequencing was done on a sample of T cells isolated from PBMCs. The receptors shown here come from a human donor in good health.

The chain is built from TRBV10-3 and TRBJ1-4; TRBD1 might be the D (5 bases). Germline-derived CDR1 and CDR2 are ENHRY and SYGVKD. The CDR3 is 13 amino acids. The V and J ends lost 3 bases and 7 bases respectively, with 9 bases between them. CDR3 nucleotide sequence: TGTGCCATCAGTGACGGGGGGAGTGAAAAACTGTTTTTT. Its protein is CAISDGGSEKLFF.

There are a few counts of this clone. The chain uses TRBV4-1 and TRBJ2-1; 9 bases align to TRBD2. The CDR3 runs to 15 residues. Unmatched junction bases numbered 1, after V lost 4 bases and J lost 0 bases. The germline V gene has CDR1 MGHRA and CDR2 YSYEKL. The CDR3 DNA reads TGCGCCAGCAGCCGACTAGCGGACTCCTACAATGAGCAGTTCTTC. This encodes CASSRLADSYNEQFF.

V is TRBV5-1 and J is TRBJ1-1; 9 nucleotides align to TRBD1. Trimming at V came to 4 bases and at J to 8 bases, leaving 9 bases not matched to a gene. This CDR3 comprises 14 residues. Germline lookup yields CDR1 SGHRS and CDR2 YFSETQ. CDR3 DNA: TGCGCCAGCAGCCACCTCCGGGACAGGGCCGAAGCTTTCTTT. The encoded protein is CASSHLRDRAEAFF.

The CDR3 DNA follows: TGTGCCAGCACCCAATGGACAGGGCCTCTCTACGAGCAGTACTTC. Translation gives CASTQWTGPLYEQYF. The chain uses TRBV28 and TRBJ2-7; TRBD1 matches 8 bases. The ends lost 7 bases at V and 3 bases at J; junction bases unmatched: 11. CDR1 is MDHEN and CDR2 is SYDVKM in the germline V gene. The CDR3 consists of 15 residues.

V is TRBV19 and J is TRBJ1-5; D is uncertain. Trimming removed 7 bases from V and 5 bases from J, with 18 bases in between. The CDR3 loop spans 15 amino acids. The germline V gene encodes CDR1 LNHDA and CDR2 SQIVND (reference sequence). The CDR3 region is CASTLYLRLDQPQHF. As DNA, the CDR3 is TGTGCCAGTACCCTTTATTTGCGTCTGGATCAGCCCCAGCATTTT.

The V call is TRBV7-6, the J call TRBJ2-5; maybe TRBD1 (6 bases). Germline V CDR1 and CDR2: SGHVS, FNYEAQ. The CDR3 is made up of 14 amino acids. V dropped 5 bases and J dropped 4 bases, with 14 bases sitting between them. This chain's CDR3 is CASSITGLGETQYF. CDR3 bases: TGTGCCAGCAGCATTACAGGGCTGGGAGAGACCCAGTACTTC.

The CDR3 bases are TGTGCCAGCAGCCGCAACAGGGCCCTCTCTGGAAACACCATATATTTT. This codes for CASSRNRALSGNTIYF. The chain links TRBV28 to TRBJ1-3, with D perhaps TRBD1 (6 bases). The germline CDR1 and CDR2 sequences are MDHEN and SYDVKM. Trimming left V 6 bases short and J 0 bases short, with 15 bases between. This CDR3 has 16 residues.

This chain joins TRBV6-1 and TRBJ1-1; possibly TRBD1 for D (5 bases). The CDR3 covers 14 residues. V was pared by 4 bases and J by 10 bases, with 19 bases between. Per germline, CDR1 MNHNS and CDR2 SASEGT. The CDR3 sequence is CASSGYRGPYAAFF. The CDR3 DNA sequence: TGTGCCAGCAGTGGCTATAGGGGCCCGTACGCAGCTTTCTTT.

This clone was found a few times. The chain employs TRBV30 and TRBJ1-4; D is unclear. V lost 0 bases and J lost 12, with 14 bases in between. This CDR3 is 13 amino acids long. Per the germline V gene, CDR1 is GTSNPN and CDR2 is SVGIG (reference sequence). The CDR3 reads CAWSVGREGELFF. The CDR3 bases are TGTGCCTGGAGTGTAGGGAGGGAGGGAGAACTGTTTTTT.

The chain recombines TRBV19 with TRBJ2-2; TRBD2 agrees at 12 bases. This CDR3 has 17 amino acids. Unmatched junction bases numbered 8, after V lost 7 bases and J lost 2 bases. CDR1 is LNHDA and CDR2 is SQIVND in the germline V gene (reference sequence). DNA for the CDR3: TGTGCCAGTACCATAATACTAGCGGGAGGCAACACCGGGGAGCTGTTTTTT. Translating it yields CASTIILAGGNTGELFF. The full variable domain, with the rest looked up from reference TRBV19 and TRBJ2-2, is DGGITQSPKYLFRKEGQNVTLSCEQNLNHDAMYWYRQDPGQGLRLIYYSQIVNDFQKGDIAEGYSVSREKKESFPLTVTSAQKNPTAFYLCASTIILAGGNTGELFFGEGSRLTVL.